The next 22 T cell receptor beta chains were all read from a single sample in a study of T cell responses to AZD1222 COVID-19 vaccine. Repertoires were generated with immunoSEQ multiplex PCR, while TCRdb's copy carries only in-frame clones and drops some. The sample includes roughly 150,000 clones, approximately 90% of them seen just once. Here the sequenced sample was peripheral blood, taken on day 0 of AZD1222 vaccination. All receptors derive from an adult in good health.

V and J are TRBV2 and TRBJ1-1; no definite D call. CDR3 length equals 13 residues. Germline CDR1 reads SNHLY; CDR2 reads FYNNEI. V lost 5 bases to trimming and J lost 3 bases, with 10 bases between them. The CDR3 sequence: CASSWTKDTEAFF. The CDR3 DNA sequence: TGTGCCAGCAGTTGGACCAAAGACACTGAAGCTTTCTTT.

Concerning this clone: The junction does not match germline at one end; this may be a read error. The chain combines TRBV18 with TRBJ2-3; D is possibly TRBD1 or TRBD2 (5 bases each). Germline V gene lookup returns CDR1 KGHSH and CDR2 LQKENI. The CDR3 is 15 amino acids. The CDR3 spells CASSSPGPYTDTQYF. In DNA form, the CDR3 reads TGTGCCAGCTCATCACCGGGACCCTACACAGATACGCAGTATTTT.

The CDR3 DNA sequence: TGTGCCAGCAGGACACTATGGGAGACAGGGGCTAATTCTGGAAACACCATATATTTT. It is translated as CASRTLWETGANSGNTIYF. This chain links TRBV7-3 with TRBJ1-3; 8 bases match TRBD1. V dropped 6 bases and J dropped 1; count of bases not matched to a gene: 17. Germline V gives CDR1 SGHTA, CDR2 FQGTGA. The length of the CDR3 is 19 residues.

This chain joins TRBV5-1 and TRBJ1-4; D is unclear. Germline CDR1 is SGHRS and CDR2 is YFSETQ. Trimming took 4 bases from V and 0 from J, leaving 7 bases between them. The CDR3 is 14 residues long. CDR3 in DNA: TGCGCCAGCAGCAAGGGTGCAACTAATGAAAAACTGTTTTTT. Translation gives CASSKGATNEKLFF.

The chain joins TRBV6-2 or TRBV6-3 to TRBJ2-2; D perhaps matches TRBD1 (5 bases). The germline V and J ends were trimmed by 2 bases and 3 bases, with 13 bases remaining between them. CDR1 MNHEY and CDR2 SVGEGT come from the germline V gene. This CDR3 spans 16 amino acids. The CDR3 nucleotides read TGTGCCAGCAGTTACCCAGACAGAACTTACACCGGGGAGCTGTTTTTT. Amino acids: CASSYPDRTYTGELFF.

The rearrangement uses TRBV5-4 and TRBJ1-4, with unresolved D. Germline assignment: CDR1 SGHNT and CDR2 YYREEE (reference sequence). With 0 bases removed from V and 0 bases from J, the gap between germline ends came to 6 bases. This CDR3 is built from 15 residues. CDR3 loop: CASSLDASTNEKLFF. The CDR3 region has the DNA TGTGCCAGCAGCTTGGACGCATCAACTAATGAAAAACTGTTTTTT.

The rearrangement links TRBV5-5 to TRBJ2-2; no firm D call. This CDR3 is built from 15 residues. Trimming cost V 0 bases and J 5 bases, with 11 bases left between them. The germline V gene encodes CDR1 SGHKS and CDR2 YYEKEE (reference sequence). For the CDR3, the DNA is TGTGCCAGCAGCTTGGACCAACCTAGGACCGGGGAGCTGTTTTTT. Its protein product is CASSLDQPRTGELFF.

The chain couples TRBV11-2 to TRBJ1-1; D call uncertain. Germline loops: CDR1 SGHAT, CDR2 FQNNGV. The CDR3 loop spans 12 amino acids. Trimming stripped 5 bases from V and 1 base from J, with 5 bases between. The CDR3 protein is CASSPWNTEAFF. DNA of the CDR3: TGTGCCAGCAGCCCATGGAACACTGAAGCTTTCTTT.

This chain links TRBV5-6 with TRBJ1-2, with TRBD1 identical over 9 bases. The CDR3 runs 18 residues. V was pared by 2 bases and J by 1 base, with 12 bases of the junction left unmatched. From germline, CDR1 is SGHDT and CDR2 YYEEEE. CDR3 amino acids: CASSLMGQGYSNNYGYTF. CDR3 bases: TGTGCCAGCAGCTTAATGGGACAGGGCTATAGCAATAACTATGGCTACACCTTC.

This sequence joins TRBV10-3 and TRBJ2-7; D gene uncertain. The V end was cut by 8 bases, the J end by 9 bases, with 17 bases between. This CDR3 is built from 12 residues. CDR1 is ENHRY and CDR2 is SYGVKD in the germline V gene. CDR3 region: CAIPAAAVGQYF. In DNA, the CDR3 is TGTGCCATCCCGGCAGCCGCGGTGGGGCAGTACTTC.

This clone was seen more than once but under ten times. The chain has TRBV5-6 and TRBJ1-5, with 7 nucleotides matching TRBD1. Germline values: CDR1 SGHDT, CDR2 YYEEEE. This CDR3 contains 15 residues. J was trimmed by 6 bases and V by 0 bases; bases with no gene match: 6. For the CDR3, the DNA is TGTGCCAGCAGCTTGGCAAAGACAGGGTTTCAGCCCCAGCATTTT. As protein: CASSLAKTGFQPQHF.

This chain connects TRBV5-1 to TRBJ2-3, with D hard to call. This CDR3 contains 15 residues. The germline V gene has CDR1 SGHRS and CDR2 YFSETQ. Trimming took off 0 bases at V and 0 bases at J, with 8 bases between the two ends. CDR3 nucleotides: TGCGCCAGCAGCTTGGGCCCGACCAGCACAGATACGCAGTATTTT. This sequence encodes CASSLGPTSTDTQYF.

This chain connects TRBV6-4 to TRBJ2-7, with 7 positions matching TRBD2. Unmatched junction bases numbered 5, after V lost 0 bases and J lost 0 bases. This CDR3 spans 16 amino acids. CDR1 is MRHNA and CDR2 is SNTAGT in the germline V gene. CDR3 nucleotide sequence: TGTGCCAGCAGTGACTCAGCTAGCGGAAACTCCTACGAGCAGTACGTC. Protein product: CASSDSASGNSYEQYV.

This chain connects TRBV3-1 (or the pseudogene TRBV3-2) to TRBJ2-3; D is perhaps TRBD2 (6 bases). V lost 4 bases and J 1 base, leaving 12 bases between the germline ends. The CDR3 totals 15 residues. Germline CDR1 and CDR2: LGHDT and YNNKEL (reference sequence). The CDR3 loop is CASSPGTVRTDTQYF. The CDR3 nucleotides read TGTGCCAGCAGCCCCGGGACTGTTCGCACAGATACGCAGTATTTT.

J is TRBJ1-5 and V is TRBV19; a possible D gene is TRBD1 (5 bases). Germline V gene sequence: CDR1 LNHDA, CDR2 SQIVND (reference sequence). The V gene lost 0 bases and the J gene lost 6 bases, with 12 bases spanning the gap. The CDR3 is made up of 15 amino acids. This CDR3 is CASSIEDSYTQPQHF. In DNA, the CDR3 is TGTGCCAGTAGTATAGAAGACAGCTATACTCAGCCCCAGCATTTT.

The chain has TRBV19 and TRBJ1-6, with a possible D match to TRBD1 (5 bases). The V end lost 1 base, the J end lost 14 bases, and 15 bases lay between the germline ends. The CDR3 is 14 amino acids. Germline V gives CDR1 LNHDA, CDR2 SQIVND (reference sequence). CDR3 coding DNA: TGTGCCAGTAGTATAGGTCCGGCGCGGGGGACCCTCCACTTT. Residues: CASSIGPARGTLHF. The full variable domain, rest sourced from reference TRBV19 and TRBJ1-6, is DGGITQSPKYLFRKEGQNVTLSCEQNLNHDAMYWYRQDPGQGLRLIYYSQIVNDFQKGDIAEGYSVSREKKESFPLTVTSAQKNPTAFYLCASSIGPARGTLHFGNGTRLTVT.

The V gene is TRBV9, the J gene TRBJ1-6; D not resolved. From germline, CDR1 is SGDLS and CDR2 YYNGEE. Trimming pared 3 bases from V and 0 bases from J, leaving 13 bases between. This CDR3 contains 17 residues. As DNA, the CDR3 is TGTGCCAGCAGCGGAGGGAGTTCCAGCTCCTATAATTCACCCCTCCACTTT. As protein: CASSGGSSSSYNSPLHF.

The V call is TRBV2, the J call TRBJ1-2; the D is unclear. With 7 bases removed from V and 4 bases from J, the gap between germline ends came to 13 bases. CDR1 and CDR2 from the germline V gene are SNHLY and FYNNEI. The CDR3 loop spans 13 amino acids. Written as DNA, the CDR3 is TGTGCCAGCACCCGGGTGTCGACCTATGGCTACACCTTC. Protein: CASTRVSTYGYTF.

This chain connects TRBV25-1 to TRBJ2-2, with D tentatively TRBD1 (8 bases). Germline V gene sequence: CDR1 MGHDK, CDR2 SYGVNS. Trimming took 8 bases from V and 3 from J, leaving 19 bases between them. The CDR3 consists of 16 residues. CDR3 bases: TGTGCCAGCGGAGAACAGGGGGGGCCGGACACCGGGGAGCTGTTTTTT. Its translation: CASGEQGGPDTGELFF.

This clone has just one count. The V call is TRBV5-4, the J call TRBJ2-7, with unresolved D. Trimming shortened V by 0 bases and J by 3 bases, and 10 bases separated the two germline ends. The CDR3 sequence is 14 residues long. Per the germline V gene, CDR1 is SGHNT and CDR2 is YYREEE (reference sequence). DNA for the CDR3: TGTGCCAGCAGCTTGGGAAAGACATACTACGAGCAGTACGTC. It translates to CASSLGKTYYEQYV.

V and J are TRBV7-3 and TRBJ2-1; no clear D gene. The germline gives CDR1 SGHTA, CDR2 FQGTGA. V lost 4 bases, J lost 4 bases, and 8 bases lay in between. CDR3 length: 13 amino acids. The CDR3 DNA sequence: TGTGCCAGCAGCTCCTCGATATACAATGAGCAGTTCTTC. Protein product: CASSSSIYNEQFF.

The chain links TRBV25-1 to TRBJ2-1; D remains ambiguous. This CDR3 region has 10 residues. Germline CDR1 is MGHDK and CDR2 is SYGVNS. The germline V and J ends were trimmed by 6 bases and 5 bases, with 2 bases remaining between them. CDR3: CASRDNEQFF. CDR3 nucleotides: TGTGCCAGCAGGGACAATGAGCAGTTCTTC. Combining the CDR3 with reference TRBV25-1 and TRBJ2-1 gives the whole variable domain EADIYQTPRYLVIGTGKKITLECSQTMGHDKMYWYQQDPGMELHLIHYSYGVNSTEKGDLSSESTVSRIRTEHFPLTLESARPSHTSQYLCASRDNEQFFGPGTRLTVL.